A selection of T cell receptor beta chains follows, all from one sample in a study of PD-1 blockade in classical Hodgkin lymphoma. Produced via immunoSEQ multiplex PCR; TCRdb's table is partial and in-frame only. Found here are about 96,000 clones, about 93% of them singletons; the top ten hold 1.5% to 2.5%. The sequenced sample was peripheral blood mononuclear cells (PBMCs), obtained before the fourth cycle of nivolumab. All receptors come from a human donor with classical Hodgkin lymphoma. CDR3s include the opening cysteine and the closing phenylalanine or tryptophan. Each record gives: V gene, clone size, D gene, J gene, CDR3 length, CDR3 DNA, CDR3 protein. The D gene is left open where the match is weak. Part of the rows lack a size; the others show once, few, many or a class for expanded clones.

TRBV2	NA	NA	TRBJ2-6	16	TGTGCCAGCAGACGCAGGGTAGGGTCTGGGGCCAACGTCCTGACTTTC	CASRRRVGSGANVLTF
TRBV9	NA	TRBD2	TRBJ2-1	15	TGTGCCAGCAGCGCTTCTAGCGGGAGGGCCAATGAGCAGTTCTTC	CASSASSGRANEQFF
TRBV2	NA	NA	TRBJ1-5	16	TGTGCCAGCAGTGGCCCCGGGGGAGGGTCCAATCAGCCCCAGCATTTT	CASSGPGGGSNQPQHF
TRBV28	once	NA	TRBJ1-4	15	TGTGCCAGCAGTCCGGGGGACCGAGGAAATGAAAAACTGTTTTTT	CASSPGDRGNEKLFF
TRBV5-1	NA	NA	TRBJ2-1	14	TGCGCCAGCAGCTTGGTCATGGGTAGCAATGAGCAGTTCTTC	CASSLVMGSNEQFF
TRBV27	NA	NA	TRBJ2-7	11	TGTGCCAGCACGGACTCCTACGAGCAGTACTTC	CASTDSYEQYF
TRBV15	NA	TRBD1	TRBJ1-5	16	TGTGCCACCAGCCGGATACAGGGGGCGCGTAATCAGCCCCAGCATTTT	CATSRIQGARNQPQHF
TRBV28	NA	NA	TRBJ1-5	13	TGTGCCAGCAGCCGACAGGCTTATCAGCCCCAGCATTTT	CASSRQAYQPQHF
TRBV5-1	NA	TRBD1	TRBJ2-1	16	TGCGCCAGCAGCCCGGGACAGGCGAGCTCCTACAATGAGCAGTTCTTC	CASSPGQASSYNEQFF
TRBV18	NA	TRBD1	TRBJ1-2	15	TGTGCCAGCTCACCACCTGGACAGGGGGCTCATGGCTACACCTTC	CASSPPGQGAHGYTF
TRBV11-2	NA	NA	TRBJ2-5	15	TGTGCCAGCAGCTTGGTGGGCAGGGTGGAAGAGACCCAGTACTTC	CASSLVGRVEETQYF
TRBV6-6	NA	NA	TRBJ1-5	13	TGTGCCAGCAGACCCCGTTACAATCAGCCCCAGCATTTT	CASRPRYNQPQHF
TRBV4-1	NA	NA	TRBJ2-1	13	TGCGCCAGCAGAAGGGTGGGGTACAATGAGCAGTTCTTC	CASRRVGYNEQFF
TRBV6-1	few	NA	TRBJ1-1	13	TGTGCCAGCAGTGAAGTATGGCAGGACATGGCTTTCTTT	CASSEVWQDMAFF
TRBV5-4	NA	TRBD2	TRBJ2-1	15	TGTGCCAGCAGCTTAGAGATCGGGGGGGACAATGAGCAGTTCTTC	CASSLEIGGDNEQFF
TRBV30	NA	TRBD2	TRBJ2-1	16	TGTGCCTCCAACCCTGGAGGGAGGGGCTCCTACAATGAGCAGTTCTTC	CASNPGGRGSYNEQFF
TRBV6-4	NA	TRBD2	TRBJ2-3	16	TGTGCCAGCAGCCCGACTAGCGGGAGTAGCACAGATACGCAGTATTTT	CASSPTSGSSTDTQYF
TRBV5-8	NA	TRBD1	TRBJ1-2	12	TGTGCCAGCAGTCCCACAGGGGGCGGCTACACCTTC	CASSPTGGGYTF
TRBV15	NA	NA	TRBJ1-1	13	TGTGCCACCGTACTGGCCCAGAACACTGAAGCTTTCTTT	CATVLAQNTEAFF
TRBV5-1	NA	NA	TRBJ1-4	14	TGCGCCAGCAGCTTGGGCCAGGGGAGGGAAAAACTGTTTTTT	CASSLGQGREKLFF